The sequence of this T cell receptor beta chain was determined in a study of cytomegalovirus exposure and HLA in healthy donors. Findings and limits, study-wide: TCR clusters originating in the first cohort tended to co-occur in the approximately 120 validation repertoires, according to a later analysis.

Generated by immunoSEQ multiplex PCR, the TCRdb table keeps only in-frame clones and is missing some. The profile covers fewer than 120,000 clones, with roughly 89% appearing a single time and approximately 1.9% taken by the ten largest. This clone was found once. Antigen: not known. Sequenced material: PBMCs. The receptor was derived from a woman aged 18-29 years in good health and CMV-seronegative.

The CDR3 DNA sequence: TGTGCCAGCAGCTTCAGGGTCCATGGCACTGAAGCTTTCTTT. Its translation is CASSFRVHGTEAFF. The chain employs TRBV11-2 and TRBJ1-1, with a possible D match to TRBD1 (5 bases). CDR1 is SGHAT, CDR2 FQNNGV, per germline. Trimming removed 3 bases from V and 4 bases from J, with 12 bases in between. The CDR3 length is 14 residues.